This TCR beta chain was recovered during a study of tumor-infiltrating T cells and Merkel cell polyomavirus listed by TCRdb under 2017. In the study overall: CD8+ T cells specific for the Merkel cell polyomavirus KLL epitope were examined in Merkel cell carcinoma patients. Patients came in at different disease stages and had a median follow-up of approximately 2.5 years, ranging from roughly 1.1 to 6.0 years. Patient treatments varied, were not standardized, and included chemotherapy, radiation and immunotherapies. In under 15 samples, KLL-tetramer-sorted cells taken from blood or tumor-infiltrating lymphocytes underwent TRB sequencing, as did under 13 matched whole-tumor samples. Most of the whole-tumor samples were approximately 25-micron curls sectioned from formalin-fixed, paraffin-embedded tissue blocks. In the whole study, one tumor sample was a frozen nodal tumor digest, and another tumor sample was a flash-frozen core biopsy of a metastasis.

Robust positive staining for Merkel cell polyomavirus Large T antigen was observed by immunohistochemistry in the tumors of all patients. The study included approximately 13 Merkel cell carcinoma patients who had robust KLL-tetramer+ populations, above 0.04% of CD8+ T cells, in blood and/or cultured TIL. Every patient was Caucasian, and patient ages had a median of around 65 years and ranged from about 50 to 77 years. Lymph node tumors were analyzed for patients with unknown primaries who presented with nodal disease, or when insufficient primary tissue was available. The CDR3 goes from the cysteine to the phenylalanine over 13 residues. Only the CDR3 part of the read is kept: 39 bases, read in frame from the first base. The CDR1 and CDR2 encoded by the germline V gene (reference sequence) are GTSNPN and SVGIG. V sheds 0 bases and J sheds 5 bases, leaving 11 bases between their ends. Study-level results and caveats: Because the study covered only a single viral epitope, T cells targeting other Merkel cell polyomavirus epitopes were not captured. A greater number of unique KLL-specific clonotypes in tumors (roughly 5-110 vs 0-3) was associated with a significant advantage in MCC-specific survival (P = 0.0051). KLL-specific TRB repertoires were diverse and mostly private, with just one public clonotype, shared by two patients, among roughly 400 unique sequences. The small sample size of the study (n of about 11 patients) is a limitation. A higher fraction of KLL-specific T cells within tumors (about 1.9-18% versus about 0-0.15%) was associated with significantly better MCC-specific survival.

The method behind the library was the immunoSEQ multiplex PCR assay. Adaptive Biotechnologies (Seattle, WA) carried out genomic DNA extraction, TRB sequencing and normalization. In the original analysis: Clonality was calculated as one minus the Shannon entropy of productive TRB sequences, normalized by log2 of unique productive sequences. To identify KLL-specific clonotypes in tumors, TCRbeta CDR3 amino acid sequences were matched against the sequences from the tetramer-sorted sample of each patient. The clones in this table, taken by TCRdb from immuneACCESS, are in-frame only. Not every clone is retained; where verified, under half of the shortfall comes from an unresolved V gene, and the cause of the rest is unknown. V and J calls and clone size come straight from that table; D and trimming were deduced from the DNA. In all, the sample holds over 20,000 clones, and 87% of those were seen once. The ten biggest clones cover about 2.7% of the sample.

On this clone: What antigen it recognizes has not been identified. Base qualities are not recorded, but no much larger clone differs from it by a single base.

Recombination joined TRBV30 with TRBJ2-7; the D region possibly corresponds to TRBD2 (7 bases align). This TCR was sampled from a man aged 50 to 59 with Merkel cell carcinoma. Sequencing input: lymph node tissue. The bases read TGTGCCTGGAGTGTGGGGGGGCCGAACGAGCAGTACTTC. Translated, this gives CAWSVGGPNEQYF.